The source of this T cell receptor beta chain is a study of T-cell memory formation after mild COVID-19. Study-wide findings and caveats: Later expanders leaned toward CD4+, whereas clones contracting from day 15 to 85 were balanced CD4/CD8.

TCRdb passed the 5' RACE reads through MiXCR, listing each CDR3 protein once. The table has roughly 310,000 distinct CDR3 sequences, roughly 15% seen once. This clonotype has only a few counts. The antigen is unknown. The CDR3 sequence is 15 residues long. Trimming removed 7 bases at V and 0 bases at J, with 17 bases between. Germline lookup yields CDR1 SGHRS and CDR2 YFSETQ. The chain is built from TRBV5-1 and TRBJ2-7; D is possibly TRBD1 (6 bases). Material: PBMCs or a T cell subset sorted from them (not recorded which). This clonotype was sampled from a man younger than 35 who had mild COVID-19 (a few samples of this study predate the infection). Cell type and time point are not known. The CDR3 DNA reads as TGCGCCAGCCAAAGGTCGGGACATAACTCCTACGAGCAGTACTTC. Translation gives CASQRSGHNSYEQYF.